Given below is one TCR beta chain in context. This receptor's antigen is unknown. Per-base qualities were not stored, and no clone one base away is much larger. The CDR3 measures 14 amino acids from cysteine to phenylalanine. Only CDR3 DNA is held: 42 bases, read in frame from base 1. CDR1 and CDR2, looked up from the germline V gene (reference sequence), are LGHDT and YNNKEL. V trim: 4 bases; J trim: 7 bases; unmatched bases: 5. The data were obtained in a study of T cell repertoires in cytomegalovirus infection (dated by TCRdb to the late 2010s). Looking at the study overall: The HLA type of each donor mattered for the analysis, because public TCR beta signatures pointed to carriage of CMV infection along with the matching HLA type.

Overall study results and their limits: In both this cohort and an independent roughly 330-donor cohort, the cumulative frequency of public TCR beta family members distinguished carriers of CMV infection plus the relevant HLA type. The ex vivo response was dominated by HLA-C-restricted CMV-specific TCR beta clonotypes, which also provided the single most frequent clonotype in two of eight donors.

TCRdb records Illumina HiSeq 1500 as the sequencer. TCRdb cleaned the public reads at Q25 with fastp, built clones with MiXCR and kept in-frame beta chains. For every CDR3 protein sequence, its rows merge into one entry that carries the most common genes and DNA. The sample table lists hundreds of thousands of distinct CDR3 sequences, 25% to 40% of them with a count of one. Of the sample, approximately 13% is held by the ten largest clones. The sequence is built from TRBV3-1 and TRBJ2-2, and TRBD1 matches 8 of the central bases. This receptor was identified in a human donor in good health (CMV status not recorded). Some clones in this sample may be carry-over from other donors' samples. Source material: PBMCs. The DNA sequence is TGTGCCAGCAGCCGCAGGGGGCCGAGCGGGGAGCTGTTTTTT. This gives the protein CASSRRGPSGELFF.